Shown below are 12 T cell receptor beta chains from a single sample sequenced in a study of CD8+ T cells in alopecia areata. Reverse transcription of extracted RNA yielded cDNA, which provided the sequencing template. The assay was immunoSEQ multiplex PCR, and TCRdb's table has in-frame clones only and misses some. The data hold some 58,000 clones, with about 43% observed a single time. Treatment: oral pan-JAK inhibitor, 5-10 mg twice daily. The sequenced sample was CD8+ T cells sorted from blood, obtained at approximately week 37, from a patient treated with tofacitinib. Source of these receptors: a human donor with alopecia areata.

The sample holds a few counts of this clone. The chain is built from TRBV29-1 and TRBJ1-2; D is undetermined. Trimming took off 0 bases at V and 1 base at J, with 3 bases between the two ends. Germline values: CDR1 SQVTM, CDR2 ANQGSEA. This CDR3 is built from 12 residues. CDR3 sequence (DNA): TGCAGCGTTGAAGATATTAACTATGGCTACACCTTC. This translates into CSVEDINYGYTF.

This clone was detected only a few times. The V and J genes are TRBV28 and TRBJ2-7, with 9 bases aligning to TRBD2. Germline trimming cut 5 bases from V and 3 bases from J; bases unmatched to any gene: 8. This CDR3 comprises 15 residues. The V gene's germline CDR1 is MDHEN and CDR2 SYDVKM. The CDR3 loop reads CASSTSSGRFYEQYF. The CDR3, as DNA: TGTGCCAGCAGTACCTCAAGCGGGAGGTTCTACGAGCAGTACTTC.

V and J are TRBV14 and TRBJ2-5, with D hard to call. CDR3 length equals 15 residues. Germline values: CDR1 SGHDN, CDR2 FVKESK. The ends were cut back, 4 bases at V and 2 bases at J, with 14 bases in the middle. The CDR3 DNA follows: TGTGCCAGCAGCCGACGTTCCGGGCCACAAGAGACCCAGTACTTC. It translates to CASSRRSGPQETQYF.

CDR3 sequence: CASSPLAGVENEQFF. The CDR3 DNA sequence: TGCGCCAGCAGCCCGTTAGCGGGAGTGGAGAATGAGCAGTTCTTC. The chain employs TRBV4-1 and TRBJ2-1; TRBD2 matches 9 bases. The CDR3 contains 15 residues. Germline CDR1 is MGHRA and CDR2 is YSYEKL. V lost 4 bases, J lost 7 bases, and 8 bases stayed unmatched.

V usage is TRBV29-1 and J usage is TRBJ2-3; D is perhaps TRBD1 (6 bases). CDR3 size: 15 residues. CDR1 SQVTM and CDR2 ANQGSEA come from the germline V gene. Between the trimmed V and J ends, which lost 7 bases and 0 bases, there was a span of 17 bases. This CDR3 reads CSAVWGLPSTDTQYF. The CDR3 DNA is TGCAGCGCCGTTTGGGGGCTTCCTAGCACAGATACGCAGTATTTT.

In nucleotides, the CDR3 is TGCGCCAGCAGCCTTCCGGGGCCATTCTATGGCTACACCTTC. Amino acids: CASSLPGPFYGYTF. The V and J genes are TRBV4-1 and TRBJ1-2; tentatively, D is TRBD1 (5 bases). The V gene lost 4 bases and the J gene lost 4 bases, with 13 bases spanning the gap. The CDR3 is 14 residues long. From germline, CDR1 is MGHRA and CDR2 YSYEKL.

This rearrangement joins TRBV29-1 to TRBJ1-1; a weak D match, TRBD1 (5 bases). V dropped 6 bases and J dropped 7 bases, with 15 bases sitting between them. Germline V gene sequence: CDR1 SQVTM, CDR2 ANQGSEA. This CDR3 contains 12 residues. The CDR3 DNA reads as TGCAGCGTCCCTTTCAGGGTAGATGAAGCTTTCTTT. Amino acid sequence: CSVPFRVDEAFF.

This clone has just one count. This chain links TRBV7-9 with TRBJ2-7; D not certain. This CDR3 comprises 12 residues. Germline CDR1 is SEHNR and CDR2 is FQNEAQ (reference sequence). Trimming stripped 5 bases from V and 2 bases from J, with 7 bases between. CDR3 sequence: CASSLDPYEQYF. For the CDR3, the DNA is TGTGCCAGCAGCCTAGACCCCTACGAGCAGTACTTC.

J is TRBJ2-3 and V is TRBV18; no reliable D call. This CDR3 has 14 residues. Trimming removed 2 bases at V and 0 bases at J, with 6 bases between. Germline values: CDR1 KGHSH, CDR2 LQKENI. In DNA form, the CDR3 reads TGTGCCAGCTCACCAGAACGGAGCACAGATACGCAGTATTTT. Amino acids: CASSPERSTDTQYF. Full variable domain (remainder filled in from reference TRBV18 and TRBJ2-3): NAGVMQNPRHLVRRRGQEARLRCSPMKGHSHVYWYRQLPEEGLKFMVYLQKENIIDESGMPKERFSAEFPKEGPSILRIQQVVRGDSAAYFCASSPERSTDTQYFGPGTRLTVL.

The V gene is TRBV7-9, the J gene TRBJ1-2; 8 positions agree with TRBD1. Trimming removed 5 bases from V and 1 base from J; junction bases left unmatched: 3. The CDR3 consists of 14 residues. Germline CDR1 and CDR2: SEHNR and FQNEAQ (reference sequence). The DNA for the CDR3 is TGTGCCAGCAGCCTGGACAGGGATAACTATGGCTACACCTTC. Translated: CASSLDRDNYGYTF.

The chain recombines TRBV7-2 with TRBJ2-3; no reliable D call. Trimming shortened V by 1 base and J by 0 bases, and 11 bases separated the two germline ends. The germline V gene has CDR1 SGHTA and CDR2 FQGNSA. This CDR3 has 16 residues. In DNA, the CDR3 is TGTGCCAGCAGCTTAGACTTAGGGCTTAGCACAGATACGCAGTATTTT. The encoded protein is CASSLDLGLSTDTQYF.

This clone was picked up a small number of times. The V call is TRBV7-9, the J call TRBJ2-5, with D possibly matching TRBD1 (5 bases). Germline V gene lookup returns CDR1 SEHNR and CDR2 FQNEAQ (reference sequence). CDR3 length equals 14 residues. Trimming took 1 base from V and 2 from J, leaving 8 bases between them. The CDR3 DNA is TGTGCCAGCAGCTTAGACAGGAAACAAGAGACCCAGTACTTC. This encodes CASSLDRKQETQYF.